The 25 T cell receptor beta chains listed next were all sequenced from one sample in a study of cytomegalovirus exposure and HLA in healthy donors. PCR used 60 Vbeta primers and 13 Jbeta primers. Clones were sequenced by immunoSEQ multiplex PCR, and TCRdb holds only the in-frame ones, with some missing. The sample lists 200,000 to 250,000 clones, just over 75% seen once, with 0.63% in the top ten. The sequenced sample consisted of PBMCs. These receptors were collected from a man aged 18 to 30 in good health and CMV-seronegative.

V is TRBV30 and J is TRBJ1-2; D may be TRBD1 (5 bases). The CDR3 has 12 amino acids. V was trimmed by 4 bases and J by 8 bases, leaving 14 bases between them. Germline values: CDR1 GTSNPN, CDR2 SVGIG (reference sequence). The CDR3 bases are TGTGCCTGGATATTGGGGCCTGTGGGCTACACCTTC. This gives the protein CAWILGPVGYTF.

This clone has just one count. The V gene is TRBV27, the J gene TRBJ1-6; a possible D gene is TRBD1 (5 bases). V dropped 6 bases and J dropped 4 bases, with 16 bases sitting between them. The CDR3 sequence is 16 residues long. Germline loops: CDR1 MNHEY, CDR2 SMNVEV (reference sequence). The CDR3 nucleotides are TGTGCCAGCAGGCCCCTTGGGGCAGCGTATAATTCACCCCTCCACTTT. This sequence encodes CASRPLGAAYNSPLHF.

The J gene is TRBJ1-1, the V gene TRBV9; 7 nucleotides match TRBD1. Trimming at V came to 0 bases and at J to 4 bases, leaving 6 bases not matched to a gene. This CDR3 is built from 15 residues. Per the germline V gene, CDR1 is SGDLS and CDR2 is YYNGEE. CDR3: CASSVAGQGGTEAFF. CDR3 DNA sequence: TGTGCCAGCAGCGTAGCTGGCCAGGGGGGCACTGAAGCTTTCTTT.

V and J are TRBV7-9 and TRBJ2-2; D ambiguous. Trimming left V 1 base short and J 0 bases short, with 6 bases between. The CDR3 has 15 residues. Germline V gene sequence: CDR1 SEHNR, CDR2 FQNEAQ (reference sequence). CDR3 bases: TGTGCCAGCAGCTTAGGGGCAGCGAACACCGGGGAGCTGTTTTTT. Translation gives CASSLGAANTGELFF. Full variable domain (outside the CDR3, taken from reference TRBV7-9 and TRBJ2-2): DTGVSQNPRHKITKRGQNVTFRCDPISEHNRLYWYRQTLGQGPEFLTYFQNEAQLEKSRLLSDRFSAERPKGSFSTLEIQRTEQGDSAMYLCASSLGAANTGELFFGEGSRLTVL.

The chain employs TRBV2 and TRBJ2-7, with TRBD2 identical over 9 bases. This CDR3 contains 13 residues. V was pared by 11 bases and J by 7 bases, with 12 bases of the junction left unmatched. Germline V gene data show CDR1 as SNHLY and CDR2 as FYNNEI. This CDR3 is CASRTGGRDEQYF. The CDR3, as DNA: TGTGCCTCGAGGACTGGCGGGAGGGATGAGCAGTACTTC.

This chain uses TRBV7-3 with TRBJ2-7, with D possibly being TRBD1 (6 bases). The V end lost 5 bases, the J end lost 3 bases, and 17 bases lay between the germline ends. The CDR3 contains 15 residues. Per germline, CDR1 SGHTA and CDR2 FQGTGA. The CDR3 spells CASSPDSGNFYEQYF. CDR3 bases: TGTGCCAGCAGCCCGGACAGTGGAAATTTCTACGAGCAGTACTTC.

The chain recombines TRBV11-2 with TRBJ1-5, with a possible D match to TRBD1 (5 bases). Germline CDR1 reads SGHAT; CDR2 reads FQNNGV. Trimming removed 1 base from V and 5 bases from J, with 6 bases in between. There are 13 residues in the CDR3. CDR3 coding DNA: TGTGCCAGCAGCTTAGTAGGGGATCAGCCCCAGCATTTT. Translating it yields CASSLVGDQPQHF. Drawing the rest from reference TRBV11-2 and TRBJ1-5, the complete variable domain is EAGVAQSPRYKIIEKRQSVAFWCNPISGHATLYWYQQILGQGPKLLIQFQNNGVVDDSQLPKDRFSAERLKGVDSTLKIQPAKLEDSAVYLCASSLVGDQPQHFGDGTRLSIL.

The V gene is TRBV2, the J gene TRBJ2-7; the D is unclear. Germline values: CDR1 SNHLY, CDR2 FYNNEI. The V end was cut by 8 bases, the J end by 3 bases, with 11 bases between. This CDR3 comprises 12 residues. As DNA, the CDR3 is TGTGCCAGCGGAGTCCCAAGCTACGAGCAGTACTTC. Translation gives CASGVPSYEQYF. Complete variable domain (other parts from reference TRBV2 and TRBJ2-7): EPEVTQTPSHQVTQMGQEVILRCVPISNHLYFYWYRQILGQKVEFLVSFYNNEISEKSEIFDDQFSVERPDGSNFTLKIRSTKLEDSAMYFCASGVPSYEQYFGPGTRLTVT.

The J gene is TRBJ1-5, the V gene TRBV6-5, with D maybe TRBD1 (6 bases). V dropped 5 bases and J dropped 0 bases, with 11 bases sitting between them. The germline CDR1 and CDR2 sequences are MNHEY and SVGAGI. The length of the CDR3 is 15 residues. CDR3: CASSIGQNSNQPQHF. In nucleotides, the CDR3 is TGTGCCAGCAGTATAGGACAGAATAGCAATCAGCCCCAGCATTTT.

The table lists this clone with a few counts. J is TRBJ1-1 and V is TRBV5-4; D uncertain. V was shortened by 4 bases and J by 6 bases, with 16 bases between the two germline ends. The CDR3 extends over 14 amino acids. CDR1 SGHNT and CDR2 YYREEE come from the germline V gene (reference sequence). CDR3 sequence (DNA): TGTGCCAGCAGCACCGGGGTACTAGATTCTGAAGCTTTCTTT. This translates into CASSTGVLDSEAFF.

As concerns this clone: Sequence at one end of the junction differs from germline and may be a read error. The rearrangement links TRBV19 to TRBJ2-7; 12 bases line up with TRBD1. The germline CDR1 and CDR2 sequences are LNHDA and SQIVND (reference sequence). CDR3 size: 14 residues. CDR3 protein: CASIGTGGSDEQYF. CDR3 in DNA: TGTGCCAGTATCGGGACAGGGGGCTCCGACGAGCAGTACTTC.

J is TRBJ1-1 and V is TRBV5-1, with 10 nucleotides matching TRBD1. The CDR3 loop spans 17 amino acids. Germline V gene data show CDR1 as SGHRS and CDR2 as YFSETQ. V lost 1 base and J lost 3; bases outside the gene matches: 9. The CDR3 DNA is TGCGCCAGCAGCTTGCTGGGACAGGGGACGGCCTACACTGAAGCTTTCTTT. It is translated as CASSLLGQGTAYTEAFF.

The chain links TRBV6-6 to TRBJ1-5; D call uncertain. Germline CDR1 MNHNY, CDR2 SVGAGI (reference sequence). The CDR3 extends over 15 amino acids. V was clipped by 8 bases and J by 3 bases, with 17 bases between them. The CDR3 region has the DNA TGTGCCAGCGGATCGGACTTCCCGTACAATCAGCCCCAGCATTTT. Protein product: CASGSDFPYNQPQHF.

The chain carries TRBV2 and TRBJ2-1; TRBD1 agrees at 10 bases. This CDR3 is 15 amino acids long. Germline V lookup: CDR1 SNHLY, CDR2 FYNNEI. With 4 bases clipped from V and 1 base from J, the junction kept 1 base outside the gene matches. The CDR3 DNA is TGTGCCAGCAGTGTGGGACAGGGGTCCTACAATGAGCAGTTCTTC. This sequence encodes CASSVGQGSYNEQFF.

This clone has only a few counts. This chain connects TRBV5-1 to TRBJ2-7, with D perhaps matching TRBD2 (7 bases). Per the germline V gene, CDR1 is SGHRS and CDR2 is YFSETQ. The V and J ends lost 4 bases and 5 bases respectively, with 19 bases between them. The CDR3 spans 15 residues. CDR3 DNA: TGCGCCAGCAGCGGCGGTCGGGGGGCGAGAGACGAGCAGTACTTC. It translates to CASSGGRGARDEQYF.

This clone was detected only a few times. The rearrangement links TRBV13 to TRBJ2-1, with 13 bases fitting TRBD2. This CDR3 comprises 18 residues. Trimming removed 5 bases from V and 0 bases from J; junction bases left unmatched: 7. Germline V gene sequence: CDR1 PRHDT, CDR2 FYEKMQ (reference sequence). The CDR3 nucleotides read TGTGCCAGCAGCCCCCGGACTAGCGGGGGAAGCTCCTACAATGAGCAGTTCTTC. The encoded protein is CASSPRTSGGSSYNEQFF.

This chain uses TRBV19 with TRBJ1-1; D is uncertain. The CDR3 consists of 15 residues. The germline V gene encodes CDR1 LNHDA and CDR2 SQIVND (reference sequence). Trimming took 7 bases from V and 0 from J, leaving 15 bases between them. The CDR3: CASTSVGSMNTEAFF. The CDR3 DNA reads as TGTGCCAGTACTTCCGTCGGGAGCATGAACACTGAAGCTTTCTTT.

V and J are TRBV5-6 and TRBJ2-3; D might be TRBD2 (6 bases). Germline-derived CDR1 and CDR2 are SGHDT and YYEEEE. With 3 bases removed from V and 5 bases from J, the gap between germline ends came to 16 bases. The CDR3 sequence is 15 residues long. CDR3 protein: CASSWDSGFGDTQYF. For the CDR3, the DNA is TGTGCCAGCAGCTGGGATAGCGGTTTTGGAGATACGCAGTATTTT.

The J gene is TRBJ2-1, the V gene TRBV6-1, with TRBD2 matching 9 bases. The germline CDR1 and CDR2 sequences are MNHNS and SASEGT. This CDR3 region has 14 residues. V lost 6 bases, J lost 9 bases, and 9 bases stayed unmatched. CDR3 sequence (DNA): TGTGCCAGCAGACGGCGGGGGGGGAGGGGTGAGCAGTTCTTC. It translates to CASRRRGGRGEQFF.

The rearrangement uses TRBV5-1 and TRBJ1-2; 7 positions match TRBD1. The CDR3 sequence is 13 residues long. With V trimmed by 9 bases and J by 1 base, 6 bases remained unmatched. Germline CDR1 is SGHRS and CDR2 is YFSETQ. CDR3 nucleotides: TGCGCCACCCGGACAGGTCGTAACTATGGCTACACCTTC. Translated, it gives CATRTGRNYGYTF. Combining the CDR3 with reference TRBV5-1 and TRBJ1-2 gives the whole variable domain KAGVTQTPRYLIKTRGQQVTLSCSPISGHRSVSWYQQTPGQGLQFLFEYFSETQRNKGNFPGRFSGRQFSNSRSEMNVSTLELGDSALYLCATRTGRNYGYTFGSGTRLTVV.

CDR3 nucleotide sequence: TGTGCCAGCAGCGTAGGGGACAGACCGAACACCGGGGAGCTGTTTTTT. This translates into CASSVGDRPNTGELFF. The chain carries TRBV9 and TRBJ2-2; TRBD1 matches 7 bases. Germline CDR1 is SGDLS and CDR2 is YYNGEE. V shed 0 bases, J shed 0 bases, and the junction held 2 bases outside the gene matches. The CDR3 has 16 residues.

The genes are TRBV7-3 and TRBJ1-4; D call uncertain. Trimming stripped 5 bases from V and 6 bases from J, with 10 bases between. Germline CDR1 is SGHTA and CDR2 is FQGTGA. This CDR3 spans 13 amino acids. Written as DNA, the CDR3 is TGTGCCAGCAGCACCGGGAGGGATGAAAAACTGTTTTTT. The encoded protein is CASSTGRDEKLFF.

The V and J genes are TRBV19 and TRBJ2-2, with TRBD1 as a possible D gene (6 bases). V was clipped by 3 bases and J by 0 bases, with 14 bases between them. The CDR3 has 17 amino acids. Germline CDR1 LNHDA, CDR2 SQIVND (reference sequence). This CDR3 reads CASSMNAAGANTGELFF. In nucleotides, the CDR3 is TGTGCCAGTAGTATGAACGCCGCAGGGGCGAACACCGGGGAGCTGTTTTTT.

The J gene is TRBJ1-5, the V gene TRBV21-1; the DNA was not compared with TRBD1, the D call given in the table. TRBV21-1 is marked as a pseudogene. The CDR3 is made up of 16 amino acids. CDR3 in DNA: TGTGCCAGCAGCAAAGGGTCCAGGGATAGCAATCAGCCCCAGCATTTT. Amino acids: CASSKGSRDSNQPQHF.

V and J are TRBV28 and TRBJ2-6; D gene unclear. CDR3 length: 15 residues. Per the germline V gene, CDR1 is MDHEN and CDR2 is SYDVKM. V lost 3 bases, J lost 2 bases, and 8 bases lay in between. CDR3 region: CASSLYQAGANVLTF. The CDR3 DNA reads TGTGCCAGCAGTTTGTACCAGGCTGGGGCCAACGTCCTGACTTTC.